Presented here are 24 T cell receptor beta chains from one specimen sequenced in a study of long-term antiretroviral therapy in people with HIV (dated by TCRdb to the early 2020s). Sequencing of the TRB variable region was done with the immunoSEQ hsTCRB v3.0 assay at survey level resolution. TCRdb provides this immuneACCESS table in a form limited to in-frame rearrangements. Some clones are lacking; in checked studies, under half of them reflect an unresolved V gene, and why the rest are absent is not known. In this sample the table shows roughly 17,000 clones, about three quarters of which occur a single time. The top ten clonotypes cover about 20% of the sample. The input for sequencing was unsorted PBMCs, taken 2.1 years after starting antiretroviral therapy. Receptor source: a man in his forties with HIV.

CDR3 in DNA: TGTGCCAGCAGCTACGGACAGGGCCCCTACAATGAGCAGTTCTTC. Amino acid sequence: CASSYGQGPYNEQFF. The chain is built from TRBV11-2 and TRBJ2-1, with TRBD1 identical over 8 bases. The CDR3 spans 15 residues. J lost 2 bases, V lost 4 bases, and 4 bases had no gene match. Germline CDR1 reads SGHAT; CDR2 reads FQNNGV.

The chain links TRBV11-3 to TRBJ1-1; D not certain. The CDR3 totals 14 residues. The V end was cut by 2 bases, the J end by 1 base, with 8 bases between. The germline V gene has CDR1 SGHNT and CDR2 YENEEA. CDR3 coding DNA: TGTGCCAGCAGCTTATCGGACCCGAACACTGAAGCTTTCTTT. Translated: CASSLSDPNTEAFF.

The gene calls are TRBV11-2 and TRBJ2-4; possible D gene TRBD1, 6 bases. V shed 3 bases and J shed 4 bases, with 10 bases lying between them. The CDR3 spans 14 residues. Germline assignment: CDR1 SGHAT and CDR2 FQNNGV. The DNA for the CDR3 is TGTGCCAGCAGCTTCCCAGGGGCTAAAAACATTCAGTACTTC. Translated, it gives CASSFPGAKNIQYF.

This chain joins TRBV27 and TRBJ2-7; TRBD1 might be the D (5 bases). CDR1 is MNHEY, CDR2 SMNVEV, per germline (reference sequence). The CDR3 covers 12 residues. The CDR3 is CVTRGARLEQYF. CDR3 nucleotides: TGTGTCACAAGGGGCGCCCGACTCGAGCAGTACTTC.

The CDR3 coding sequence is TGTGCCAGCAGCTTGGCAGGGGCTGCCGGTGACATCTCTGGGGCCAACGTCCTGACTTTC. This gives the protein CASSLAGAAGDISGANVLTF. The V and J genes are TRBV5-4 and TRBJ2-6; weak D call: TRBD1 (6 bases). The CDR3 extends over 20 amino acids. The germline gives CDR1 SGHNT, CDR2 YYREEE (reference sequence). Trimming took 0 bases from V and 0 from J, leaving 19 bases between them.

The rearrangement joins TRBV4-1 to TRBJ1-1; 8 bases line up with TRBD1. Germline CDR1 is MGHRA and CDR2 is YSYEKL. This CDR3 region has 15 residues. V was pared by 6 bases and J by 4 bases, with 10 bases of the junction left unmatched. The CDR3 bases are TGCGCCAGCAGTCCCAGCTCTACAGGGGGCACTGAAGCTTTCTTT. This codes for CASSPSSTGGTEAFF.

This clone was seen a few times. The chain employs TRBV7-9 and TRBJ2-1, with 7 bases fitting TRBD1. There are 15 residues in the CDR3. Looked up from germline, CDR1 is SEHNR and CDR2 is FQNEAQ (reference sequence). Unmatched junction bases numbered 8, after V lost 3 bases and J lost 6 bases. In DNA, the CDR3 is TGTGCCAGCAGCTTGGGGGACAGAAGTAGCAATGAGCAGTTCTTC. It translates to CASSLGDRSSNEQFF.

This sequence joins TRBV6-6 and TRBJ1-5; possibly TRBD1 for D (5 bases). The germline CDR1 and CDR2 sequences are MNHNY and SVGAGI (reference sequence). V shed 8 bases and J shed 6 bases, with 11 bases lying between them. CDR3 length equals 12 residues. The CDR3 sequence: CASERGGQPQHF. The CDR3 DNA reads TGTGCCAGCGAGAGGGGCGGTCAGCCCCAGCATTTT.

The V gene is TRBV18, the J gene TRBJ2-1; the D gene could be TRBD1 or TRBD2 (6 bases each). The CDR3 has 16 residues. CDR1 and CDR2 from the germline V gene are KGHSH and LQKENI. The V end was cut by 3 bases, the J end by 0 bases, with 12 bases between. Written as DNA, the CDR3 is TGTGCCAGCTCACCGATGGGGGGCAACTCCTACAATGAGCAGTTCTTC. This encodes CASSPMGGNSYNEQFF.

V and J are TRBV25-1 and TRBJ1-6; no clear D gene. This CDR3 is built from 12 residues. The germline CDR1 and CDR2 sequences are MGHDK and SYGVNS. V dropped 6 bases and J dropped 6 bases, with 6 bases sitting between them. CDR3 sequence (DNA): TGTGCCAGCAGAGCTACTAATTCACCCCTCCACTTT. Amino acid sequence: CASRATNSPLHF.

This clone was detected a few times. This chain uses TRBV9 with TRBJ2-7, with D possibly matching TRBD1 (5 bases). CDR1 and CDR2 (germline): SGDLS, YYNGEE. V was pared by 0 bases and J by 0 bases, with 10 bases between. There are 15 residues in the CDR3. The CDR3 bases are TGTGCCAGCAGCGTAGGGCAGGGTCCCTCCTACGAGCAGTACTTC. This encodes CASSVGQGPSYEQYF.

The CDR3 spells CASSQSTGELFF. The DNA for the CDR3 is TGTGCCAGCAGTCAGAGCACCGGGGAGCTGTTTTTT. The chain employs TRBV27 and TRBJ2-2; D gene uncertain. This CDR3 has 12 residues. The V end was cut by 5 bases, the J end by 4 bases, with 5 bases between. CDR1 MNHEY and CDR2 SMNVEV come from the germline V gene (reference sequence).

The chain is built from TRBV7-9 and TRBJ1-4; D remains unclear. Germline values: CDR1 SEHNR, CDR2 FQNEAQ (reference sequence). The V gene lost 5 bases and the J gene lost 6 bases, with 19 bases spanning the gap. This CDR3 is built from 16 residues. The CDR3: CASSPEFGPRDEKLFF. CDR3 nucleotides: TGTGCCAGCAGCCCGGAGTTTGGACCCAGAGATGAAAAACTGTTTTTT.

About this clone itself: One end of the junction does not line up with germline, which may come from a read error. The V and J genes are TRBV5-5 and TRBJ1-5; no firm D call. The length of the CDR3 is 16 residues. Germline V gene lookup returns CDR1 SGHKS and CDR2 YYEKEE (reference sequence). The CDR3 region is CASSPTPKGPDHPQHF. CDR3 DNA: TGTGCCAGCAGCCCTACACCCAAGGGTCCTGATCACCCCCAGCATTTT.

CDR3 region: CASSQRDRGRGTDNEQFF. CDR3 in DNA: TGCGCCAGCAGCCAAAGGGACAGGGGGCGCGGGACTGACAATGAGCAGTTCTTC. The chain employs TRBV4-1 and TRBJ2-1; the match to TRBD1 covers 12 bases. The CDR3 length is 18 residues. The V segment lost 2 bases and the J segment 5 bases; nucleotides outside the gene matches: 10. Germline CDR1 reads MGHRA; CDR2 reads YSYEKL.

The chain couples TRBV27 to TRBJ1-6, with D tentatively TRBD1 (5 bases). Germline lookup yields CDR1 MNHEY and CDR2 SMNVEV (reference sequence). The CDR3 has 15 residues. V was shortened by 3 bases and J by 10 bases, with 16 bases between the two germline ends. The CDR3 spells CASSFLGPQQSPLHF. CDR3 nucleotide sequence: TGTGCCAGCAGTTTCCTGGGACCCCAACAATCACCCCTCCACTTT.

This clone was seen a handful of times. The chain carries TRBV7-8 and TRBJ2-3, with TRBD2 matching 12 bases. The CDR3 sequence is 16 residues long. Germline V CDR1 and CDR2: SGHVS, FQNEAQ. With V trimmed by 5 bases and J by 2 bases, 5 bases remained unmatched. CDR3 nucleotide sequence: TGTGCCAGCAGCCCACTAGCGGGGGGTTCCACAGATACGCAGTATTTT. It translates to CASSPLAGGSTDTQYF.

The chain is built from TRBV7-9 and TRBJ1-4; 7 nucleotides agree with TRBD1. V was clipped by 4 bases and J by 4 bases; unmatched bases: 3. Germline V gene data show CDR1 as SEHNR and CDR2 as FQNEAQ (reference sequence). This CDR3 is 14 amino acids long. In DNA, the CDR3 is TGTGCCAGCAGCTCCGGACAGGTTAATGAAAAACTGTTTTTT. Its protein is CASSSGQVNEKLFF.

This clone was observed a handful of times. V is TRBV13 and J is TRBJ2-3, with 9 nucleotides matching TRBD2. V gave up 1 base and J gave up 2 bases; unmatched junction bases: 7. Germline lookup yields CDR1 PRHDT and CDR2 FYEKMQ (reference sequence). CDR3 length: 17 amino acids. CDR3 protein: CASSLEGGGAFTDTQYF. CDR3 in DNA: TGTGCCAGCAGCTTAGAGGGCGGGGGGGCCTTCACAGATACGCAGTATTTT.

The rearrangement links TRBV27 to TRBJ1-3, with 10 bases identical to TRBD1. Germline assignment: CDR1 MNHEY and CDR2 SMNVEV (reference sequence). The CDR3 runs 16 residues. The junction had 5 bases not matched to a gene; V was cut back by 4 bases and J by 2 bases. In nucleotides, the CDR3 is TGTGCCAGCAGTTCCCACGGGACAGGGGCTGGAAACACCATATATTTT. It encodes CASSSHGTGAGNTIYF.

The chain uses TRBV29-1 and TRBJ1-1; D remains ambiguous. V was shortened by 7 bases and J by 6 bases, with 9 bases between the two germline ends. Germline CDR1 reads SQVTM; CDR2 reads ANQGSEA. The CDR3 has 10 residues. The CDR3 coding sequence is TGCAGCGCCCGAGGATCTGAAGCTTTCTTT. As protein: CSARGSEAFF.

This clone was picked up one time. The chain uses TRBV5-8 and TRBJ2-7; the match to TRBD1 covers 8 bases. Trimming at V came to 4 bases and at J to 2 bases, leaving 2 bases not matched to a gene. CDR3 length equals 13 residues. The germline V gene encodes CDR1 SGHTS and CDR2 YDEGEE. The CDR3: CASSRQGTYEQYF. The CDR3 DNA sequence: TGTGCCAGCAGCCGACAGGGGACCTACGAGCAGTACTTC.

CDR3 nucleotides: TGTGCCAGCGGAGGACGAGGGCAAGTCAATGAGCAGTTCTTC. Protein product: CASGGRGQVNEQFF. This chain links TRBV11-2 with TRBJ2-1; D may be TRBD2 (5 bases). The CDR3 is made up of 14 amino acids. Trimming stripped 8 bases from V and 6 bases from J, with 17 bases between. Germline CDR1 SGHAT, CDR2 FQNNGV.

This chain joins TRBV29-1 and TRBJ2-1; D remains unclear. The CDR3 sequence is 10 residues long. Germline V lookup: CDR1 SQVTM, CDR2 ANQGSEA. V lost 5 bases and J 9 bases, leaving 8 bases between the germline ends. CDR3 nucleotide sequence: TGCAGCGTTTATGGCACTGAGCAGTTCTTC. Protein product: CSVYGTEQFF.